This TCR beta chain was sequenced in a study of T-cell memory formation after mild COVID-19. The ends were cut back, 2 bases at V and 5 bases at J, with 16 bases in the middle. The CDR3 totals 15 residues. The V gene's germline CDR1 is SGHKS and CDR2 YYEKEE (reference sequence). This clonotype was found many times. The antigen is unknown. TCRdb itself ran the 5' RACE reads through MiXCR, one entry per CDR3 protein. This table has over 30,000 distinct CDR3 sequences, 10% to 12% appearing once. Study-level findings and limits: Clonal second-wave expansions that peaked on day 37 had unconfirmed SARS-CoV-2 specificity. Cross-reactive memory seemingly joined, as some responding clones were found in pre-infection memory. CD4+ bias marked clones expanding day 15 to 37, unlike balanced contracting clones.

The sequencing sample was made of PBMCs or a T cell subset sorted from them (not recorded which). The clonotype originates from a man aged 18 to 29 who had mild COVID-19 (a few samples of this study predate the infection). Cell type and time point are not known. The V gene is TRBV5-5, the J gene TRBJ1-2; no clear D gene. The CDR3 DNA sequence: TGTGCCAGCAGCTTAGATTATTACTCTGGTTATGGCTACACCTTC. This gives the protein CASSLDYYSGYGYTF. The whole variable domain, filled in from reference TRBV5-5 and TRBJ1-2, reads DAGVTQSPTHLIKTRGQQVTLRCSPISGHKSVSWYQQVLGQGPQFIFQYYEKEERGRGNFPDRFSARQFPNYSSELNVNALLLGDSALYLCASSLDYYSGYGYTFGSGTRLTVV.